The source of this T cell receptor (beta chain) is a study of shared clonotypes between healthy human individuals. About the research overall: In total, the donors were a couple of women and a few men aged 18 to 49. General observations from the study: Among donors, the sharing of clonotypes was expected to be influenced by sequencing depth.

CDR3 length: 16 residues. J was trimmed by 2 bases and V by 4 bases; bases with no gene match: 4. The germline V gene encodes CDR1 SGHAT and CDR2 FQDESV (reference sequence). Template for every sorted-subset replicate PCR totaled about 200 ng DNA, 25,000 to 35,000 T cell genomes. The method was immunoSEQ multiplex PCR; TCRdb's version includes in-frame clones alone and lacks a portion of them. The data hold about 1 million clones, with about three quarters observed a single time. Donors, without exception, were Caucasian adults residing in Nashville, Tennessee. As for this clone: Its antigen is unknown.

The chain carries TRBV11-1 and TRBJ2-3; 12 bases are a match to TRBD2. The clonotype originates from a man between 18 and 35 years old in good health. Specimen: memory CD4+ T cells sorted from blood. The subset was: CD45RA-negative fraction. In DNA, the CDR3 is TGTGCCAGCAGCTCGGGGACTAGCGGGTACACAGATACGCAGTATTTT. It encodes CASSSGTSGYTDTQYF.